A single sample is the source of the 31 T cell receptor beta chains below, sequenced in a study of cytomegalovirus exposure and HLA in healthy donors. Use of 60 Vbeta and 13 Jbeta primers characterized the PCR. Libraries were prepared by immunoSEQ multiplex PCR; TCRdb keeps only in-frame clonotypes and omits some of them. In the table there are 170,000 or so clones, roughly 80% of which are singletons. Material: PBMCs. The receptor set was obtained from a boy aged 10-17 years in good health and CMV-seronegative.

This clone was seen just once. This chain connects TRBV27 to TRBJ1-1; D is uncertain. The CDR3 loop spans 13 amino acids. V shed 3 bases and J shed 7 bases, with 12 bases lying between them. Per the germline V gene, CDR1 is MNHEY and CDR2 is SMNVEV (reference sequence). CDR3: CASSFQRSYEAFF. The CDR3 DNA follows: TGTGCCAGCAGTTTTCAGCGGAGTTATGAAGCTTTCTTT.

This clone was observed once. This chain links TRBV27 with TRBJ1-6; 7 bases match TRBD1. The CDR3 is made up of 18 amino acids. The germline V gene encodes CDR1 MNHEY and CDR2 SMNVEV (reference sequence). Trimming took 6 bases from V and 5 from J; bases not matched to a gene: 16. The CDR3 spells CASRKQGITWLDNSPLHF. DNA for the CDR3: TGTGCCAGCAGAAAACAGGGGATTACTTGGCTTGATAATTCACCCCTCCACTTT.

The chain joins TRBV5-1 to TRBJ1-2, with 7 positions matching TRBD1. The V gene's germline CDR1 is SGHRS and CDR2 YFSETQ. V was clipped by 3 bases and J by 3 bases; unmatched bases: 8. The CDR3 loop spans 15 amino acids. CDR3 loop: CASSSHAGGDYGYTF. In DNA form, the CDR3 reads TGCGCCAGCAGCTCCCATGCAGGGGGAGACTATGGCTACACCTTC.

The V call is TRBV7-2, the J call TRBJ1-1; D unresolved. V shed 1 base and J shed 1 base, with 10 bases lying between them. The CDR3 has 15 amino acids. Germline CDR1 reads SGHTA; CDR2 reads FQGNSA. CDR3 coding DNA: TGTGCCAGCAGCTTAGTAGGCGGCTCGAACACTGAAGCTTTCTTT. It is translated as CASSLVGGSNTEAFF.

DNA of the CDR3: TGTGCCATCAGTCCGGAACGCGGGGCAGATACGCAGTATTTT. Its translation: CAISPERGADTQYF. The chain is built from TRBV10-3 and TRBJ2-3; D is possibly TRBD2 (6 bases). V dropped 5 bases and J dropped 4 bases, with 13 bases sitting between them. The CDR3 spans 14 residues. Germline-derived CDR1 and CDR2 are ENHRY and SYGVKD.

CDR3: CASSEGGGPYEQYF. The CDR3 bases are TGCGCCAGCAGCGAAGGGGGGGGGCCCTACGAGCAGTACTTC. V gene TRBV5-1 combines with J gene TRBJ2-7; a possible D gene is TRBD2 (7 bases). V gave up 4 bases and J gave up 2 bases, with 13 bases separating them. The length of the CDR3 is 14 residues. Germline CDR1 and CDR2: SGHRS and YFSETQ.

This clone was detected only once. The V gene is TRBV30, the J gene TRBJ1-1, with a tentative D call TRBD1 (5 bases). The CDR3 totals 14 residues. Trimming cost V 2 bases and J 4 bases, with 14 bases left between them. Germline CDR1 is GTSNPN and CDR2 is SVGIG (reference sequence). CDR3 sequence: CAWSYGREGTEAFF. In nucleotides, the CDR3 is TGTGCCTGGAGTTATGGCAGGGAAGGCACTGAAGCTTTCTTT.

The DNA of the CDR3 is TGTGCCACCAGCAGAGAACAGGGTTTCTACAATGAGCAGTTCTTC. Translation gives CATSREQGFYNEQFF. The chain employs TRBV15 and TRBJ2-1; D is possibly TRBD1 (6 bases). The germline V gene encodes CDR1 LNHNV and CDR2 YYDKDF (reference sequence). CDR3 length: 15 amino acids. V gave up 0 bases and J gave up 3 bases, with 9 bases separating them. The full variable domain, in which reference TRBV15 and TRBJ2-1 provide the parts outside the CDR3, is DAMVIQNPRYQVTQFGKPVTLSCSQTLNHNVMYWYQQKSSQAPKLLFHYYDKDFNNEADTPDNFQSRRPNTSFCFLDIRSPGLGDTAMYLCATSREQGFYNEQFFGPGTRLTVL.

This chain connects TRBV11-1 to TRBJ1-1; 9 bases fit TRBD1. Germline CDR1 and CDR2: SGHAT and FQDESV (reference sequence). The J segment lost 1 base and the V segment lost 5 bases, leaving 11 bases of the junction unmatched. The CDR3 is 17 amino acids. CDR3 region: CASSKVGQGVKNTEAFF. DNA of the CDR3: TGTGCCAGCAGCAAGGTGGGACAGGGCGTCAAGAACACTGAAGCTTTCTTT.

V usage is TRBV30 and J usage is TRBJ1-5, with 8 bases matching TRBD1. The CDR3 is 15 residues long. V was pared by 0 bases and J by 8 bases, with 9 bases of the junction left unmatched. Per germline, CDR1 GTSNPN and CDR2 SVGIG (reference sequence). The DNA of the CDR3 is TGTGCCTGGAGTGTCTTTGGACAGGGAAAGAAGCCCCAGCATTTT. Translated, it gives CAWSVFGQGKKPQHF.

Only one count was recorded for this clone. The chain couples TRBV11-2 to TRBJ2-1; 10 bases fit TRBD2. Germline CDR1 is SGHAT and CDR2 is FQNNGV. CDR3 length: 17 residues. J gave up 1 base and V 3 bases, and 6 bases lay outside the gene matches. CDR3 sequence: CASSFLVAGGSYNEQFF. The DNA for the CDR3 is TGTGCCAGCAGCTTCTTGGTAGCGGGAGGTTCCTACAATGAGCAGTTCTTC.

The chain couples TRBV11-3 to TRBJ1-4, with no clear D. The CDR3 loop spans 13 amino acids. With 6 bases removed from V and 7 bases from J, the gap between germline ends came to 12 bases. CDR1 is SGHNT and CDR2 is YENEEA in the germline V gene. CDR3: CASRILGGEKLFF. DNA for the CDR3: TGTGCCAGCAGGATACTAGGAGGTGAAAAACTGTTTTTT.

The V call is TRBV4-3, the J call TRBJ2-2; tentatively, D is TRBD1 (5 bases). Trimming left V 0 bases short and J 7 bases short, with 12 bases between. This CDR3 comprises 15 residues. Germline V gives CDR1 LGHNA, CDR2 YSLEER. The CDR3 here is CASSQDRAGLGELFF. CDR3 nucleotides: TGCGCCAGCAGCCAAGACAGGGCTGGTCTCGGGGAGCTGTTTTTT.

The V and J genes are TRBV4-1 and TRBJ1-2; a possible D gene is TRBD1 (5 bases). Per the germline V gene, CDR1 is MGHRA and CDR2 is YSYEKL. Trimming cost V 1 base and J 2 bases, with 8 bases left between them. The CDR3 is 14 residues long. CDR3 nucleotides: TGCGCCAGCAGCCAAGCTGACAGAAACTATGGCTACACCTTC. Its translation is CASSQADRNYGYTF.

V usage is TRBV5-5 and J usage is TRBJ2-7; a possible D gene is TRBD1 (6 bases). The ends were cut back, 4 bases at V and 5 bases at J, with 22 bases in the middle. Germline assignment: CDR1 SGHKS and CDR2 YYEKEE (reference sequence). This CDR3 spans 16 amino acids. The CDR3 DNA follows: TGTGCCAGCAGCCCGGATCCCGGGACAAATCGACACGAGCAGTACTTC. Amino acid sequence: CASSPDPGTNRHEQYF.

J is TRBJ2-1 and V is TRBV11-3; the match to TRBD1 covers 7 bases. The CDR3 totals 13 residues. The ends lost 5 bases at V and 9 bases at J; junction bases unmatched: 7. Germline V CDR1 and CDR2: SGHNT, YENEEA. This CDR3 is CASSPLQGTEQFF. In DNA form, the CDR3 reads TGTGCCAGCAGCCCTTTACAGGGGACTGAGCAGTTCTTC.

V is TRBV4-3 and J is TRBJ1-5; D gene unclear. V lost 2 bases, J lost 1 base, and 18 bases lay in between. CDR3 length: 18 amino acids. CDR1 is LGHNA and CDR2 is YSLEER in the germline V gene. This CDR3 reads CASSQSSAGFGSNQPQHF. The CDR3 DNA follows: TGCGCCAGCAGCCAATCTTCCGCCGGGTTTGGGAGCAATCAGCCCCAGCATTTT.

The rearrangement links TRBV11-3 to TRBJ2-1; 7 bases line up with TRBD2. This CDR3 region has 17 residues. Germline V gene lookup returns CDR1 SGHNT and CDR2 YENEEA. The V gene end was trimmed by 1 base and the J gene end by 7 bases; junction bases not matched to a gene: 13. The CDR3 coding sequence is TGTGCCAGCAGCTTAGCGGGGGGAGACTGGACATCGAATGAGCAGTTCTTC. Its translation: CASSLAGGDWTSNEQFF.

V usage is TRBV11-3 and J usage is TRBJ1-1; D remains unclear. CDR3 length: 13 amino acids. With 5 bases removed from V and 0 bases from J, the gap between germline ends came to 7 bases. Germline V gene sequence: CDR1 SGHNT, CDR2 YENEEA. The CDR3 protein is CASSIQMNTEAFF. DNA of the CDR3: TGTGCCAGCAGCATACAGATGAACACTGAAGCTTTCTTT.

This sequence joins TRBV5-6 and TRBJ1-2; weak D call: TRBD1 (5 bases). Trimming cost V 1 base and J 6 bases, with 13 bases left between them. The CDR3 loop spans 14 amino acids. Germline V gene lookup returns CDR1 SGHDT and CDR2 YYEEEE. The CDR3 region is CASSLSGGWDGYTF. As DNA, the CDR3 is TGTGCCAGCAGCTTGTCCGGGGGGTGGGATGGCTACACCTTC.

This chain uses TRBV10-2 with TRBJ1-5, with TRBD1 as a possible D gene (6 bases). The germline V and J ends were trimmed by 0 bases and 13 bases, with 13 bases remaining between them. The CDR3 totals 13 residues. Germline V gene lookup returns CDR1 WSHSY and CDR2 SAAADI. The CDR3 sequence: CASSESYHRVQHF. CDR3 nucleotides: TGCGCCAGCAGTGAGTCGTACCACAGGGTTCAGCATTTT.

This chain uses TRBV19 with TRBJ1-2; TRBD1 matches at 7 bases. The CDR3 totals 17 residues. The V segment lost 6 bases and the J segment 0 bases; nucleotides outside the gene matches: 13. Germline V gives CDR1 LNHDA, CDR2 SQIVND (reference sequence). CDR3 nucleotide sequence: TGTGCCAGTAGCAACGCGGGACAGAGCCCTTCTAACTATGGCTACACCTTC. Translating it yields CASSNAGQSPSNYGYTF.

The rearrangement links TRBV19 to TRBJ1-3; D possibly corresponds to TRBD1 (5 bases). Trimming pared 6 bases from V and 2 bases from J, leaving 5 bases between. Germline V CDR1 and CDR2: LNHDA, SQIVND (reference sequence). The CDR3 contains 12 residues. CDR3 amino acids: CASRGPGNTIYF. The CDR3 DNA reads TGTGCCAGTAGGGGGCCTGGAAACACCATATATTTT.

The genes are TRBV5-6 and TRBJ2-1; 9 positions match TRBD2. The V gene end was trimmed by 4 bases and the J gene end by 6 bases; junction bases not matched to a gene: 5. Germline V gives CDR1 SGHDT, CDR2 YYEEEE. CDR3 size: 14 residues. Here the CDR3 DNA reads TGTGCCAGCAGCCCCCGGGGACTAGCCAATGAGCAGTTCTTC. This translates into CASSPRGLANEQFF. Full variable domain (outside the CDR3, taken from reference TRBV5-6 and TRBJ2-1): DAGVTQSPTHLIKTRGQQVTLRCSPKSGHDTVSWYQQALGQGPQFIFQYYEEEERQRGNFPDRFSGHQFPNYSSELNVNALLLGDSALYLCASSPRGLANEQFFGPGTRLTVL.

V and J are TRBV27 and TRBJ1-2, with 9 positions matching TRBD1. Germline V gene data show CDR1 as MNHEY and CDR2 as SMNVEV (reference sequence). The CDR3 has 17 residues. Unmatched junction bases numbered 11, after V lost 3 bases and J lost 3 bases. CDR3 sequence (DNA): TGTGCCAGCAGTTTGGGACAGGGCAGTTCCAGGGACTATGGCTACACCTTC. Translated: CASSLGQGSSRDYGYTF.

V is TRBV18 and J is TRBJ1-3; D gene uncertain. Trimming took 2 bases from V and 2 from J, leaving 7 bases between them. The CDR3 sequence is 14 residues long. CDR1 and CDR2 (germline): KGHSH, LQKENI. This CDR3 reads CASSPGGTGNTIYF. The CDR3 DNA follows: TGTGCCAGCTCACCAGGAGGGACTGGAAACACCATATATTTT.

This clone is a singleton in its sample. The V gene is TRBV6-1, the J gene TRBJ1-2; D call uncertain. Germline V gene lookup returns CDR1 MNHNS and CDR2 SASEGT. Trimming left V 7 bases short and J 7 bases short, with 22 bases between. The CDR3 totals 15 residues. The CDR3 reads CASNPSRRAAGGYTF. The CDR3 region has the DNA TGTGCCAGCAACCCCTCAAGGAGAGCGGCCGGTGGCTACACCTTC.

In the case of this clone: One end of the junction does not line up with germline, which may come from a read error. The rearrangement uses TRBV7-7 and TRBJ1-3; 10 bases align to TRBD1. Per germline, CDR1 SSHAT and CDR2 FNYEAQ (reference sequence). This CDR3 has 15 residues. In DNA, the CDR3 is TGTGCTAGCAGCTTAGGACAGGGGGCTGGAAACACCATATATTTT. It codes for CASSLGQGAGNTIYF.

The CDR3 reads CASRASYSSDTQYF. In DNA, the CDR3 is TGTGCCAGCAGGGCCTCTTACAGTTCAGATACGCAGTATTTT. This chain links TRBV6-1 with TRBJ2-3; no definite D call. Per the germline V gene, CDR1 is MNHNS and CDR2 is SASEGT. CDR3 length: 14 residues. V was shortened by 6 bases and J by 4 bases, with 14 bases between the two germline ends.

This chain links TRBV9 with TRBJ2-7, with D tentatively TRBD2 (5 bases). Per the germline V gene, CDR1 is SGDLS and CDR2 is YYNGEE. Trimming shortened V by 0 bases and J by 6 bases, and 10 bases separated the two germline ends. The CDR3 spans 13 residues. CDR3 nucleotide sequence: TGTGCCAGCAGCGTAGCCTGGGGAGCCGAGCAGTACTTC. It encodes CASSVAWGAEQYF. The variable domain in full, with the rest retrieved from reference TRBV9 and TRBJ2-7, is DSGVTQTPKHLITATGQRVTLRCSPRSGDLSVYWYQQSLDQGLQFLIQYYNGEERAKGNILERFSAQQFPDLHSELNLSSLELGDSALYFCASSVAWGAEQYFGPGTRLTVT.

The chain couples TRBV18 to TRBJ1-1; perhaps TRBD1 as D (5 bases). V dropped 2 bases and J dropped 0 bases, with 10 bases sitting between them. The germline V gene encodes CDR1 KGHSH and CDR2 LQKENI. The CDR3 runs to 15 residues. CDR3 residues: CASSPSGTLNTEAFF. The DNA of the CDR3 is TGTGCCAGCTCACCATCCGGGACTCTGAACACTGAAGCTTTCTTT.